The 9 T cell receptor beta chains in this list originate from one sample, sequenced in a study of T-cell reconstitution after alpha-beta-depleted transplantation in children. The library targeted TCRbeta and was prepared with unique molecular identifiers. TCRdb re-called the PCR reads with MiXCR, one entry per CDR3 protein. The sample yields around 670,000 distinct CDR3 sequences, around 13% seen once. Here the sequenced sample was PBMCs, taken before TCRalphabeta/CD19-depleted stem cell transplant. These receptors came from a girl aged 2 to 10 with congenital amegakaryocytic thrombocytopenia, due to receive a stem cell transplant.

This clonotype was detected many times. This sequence joins TRBV6-5 and TRBJ2-7; D not certain. The CDR3 is 14 amino acids. From germline, CDR1 is MNHEY and CDR2 SVGAGI. Trimming left V 0 bases short and J 2 bases short, with 8 bases between. The DNA of the CDR3 is TGTGCCAGCAGTTACTCGGGCGGTCCCTACGAGCAGTACTTC. Amino acids: CASSYSGGPYEQYF.

This sequence joins TRBV3-1 and TRBJ2-1, with D unresolved. V dropped 0 bases and J dropped 12 bases, with 9 bases sitting between them. CDR1 and CDR2 (germline): LGHDT, YNNKEL (reference sequence). This CDR3 region has 12 residues. Here the CDR3 DNA reads TGTGCCAGCAGCCAAGAAACCTTTGGGCAGTTCTTC. It translates to CASSQETFGQFF.

This clonotype appeared many times. V usage is TRBV20-1 and J usage is TRBJ1-4; TRBD1 aligns across 7 bases. The V gene end was trimmed by 1 base and the J gene end by 5 bases; junction bases not matched to a gene: 4. Germline CDR1 reads DFQATT; CDR2 reads SNEGSKA (reference sequence). The CDR3 contains 14 residues. CDR3 in amino acids: CSARVWGQNEKLFF. The CDR3 DNA reads as TGCAGTGCTAGAGTCTGGGGACAGAATGAAAAACTGTTTTTT.

This clonotype showed up many times. This sequence joins TRBV4-1 and TRBJ2-3; D not certain. The CDR3 is 18 residues long. The germline CDR1 and CDR2 sequences are MGHRA and YSYEKL. Trimming took off 3 bases at V and 0 bases at J, with 19 bases between the two ends. The CDR3 nucleotides are TGCGCCAGCAGCCACGAGAGGATTGCCTCCTTTAGCACAGATACGCAGTATTTT. It encodes CASSHERIASFSTDTQYF.

This clonotype was observed at least ten times. The chain combines TRBV6-1 with TRBJ2-2; no reliable D call. The CDR3 length is 16 residues. The germline V gene has CDR1 MNHNS and CDR2 SASEGT. V was cut by 5 bases and J by 5 bases, with 18 bases left in between. CDR3 sequence (DNA): TGTGCCAGCAGTCCATATGGGTACAGAAAAACCGGGGAGCTGTTTTTT. Its translation: CASSPYGYRKTGELFF.

This clonotype came up a few times. This rearrangement joins TRBV7-9 to TRBJ2-7, with a tentative D call TRBD2 (6 bases). Germline assignment: CDR1 SEHNR and CDR2 FQNEAQ (reference sequence). This CDR3 has 14 amino acids. V dropped 5 bases and J dropped 4 bases, with 15 bases sitting between them. CDR3 sequence reads: CASSGLSRGYEQYF. The CDR3 DNA is TGTGCCAGCAGCGGCCTTAGTCGGGGGTACGAGCAGTACTTC.

This clonotype was picked up many times. The rearrangement links TRBV20-1 to TRBJ1-5; maybe TRBD1 (6 bases). Trimming stripped 1 base from V and 3 bases from J, with 7 bases between. Per the germline V gene, CDR1 is DFQATT and CDR2 is SNEGSKA (reference sequence). CDR3 size: 13 residues. This chain's CDR3 is CSARGTDNQPQHF. CDR3 bases: TGCAGTGCTAGAGGGACAGACAATCAGCCCCAGCATTTT.

This clonotype was counted ten times or more. The gene calls are TRBV5-1 and TRBJ2-3; D might be TRBD2 (5 bases). Per the germline V gene, CDR1 is SGHRS and CDR2 is YFSETQ. The V and J ends lost 2 bases and 0 bases respectively, with 13 bases between them. The CDR3 has 16 amino acids. CDR3 protein: CASSFGGRSSTDTQYF. The CDR3 bases are TGCGCCAGCAGCTTTGGCGGGCGTTCTAGCACAGATACGCAGTATTTT.

This clonotype was recorded at least ten times. J is TRBJ2-2 and V is TRBV5-1; 9 bases line up with TRBD2. The CDR3 extends over 16 amino acids. Germline V gives CDR1 SGHRS, CDR2 YFSETQ. V trimming: 1 base; J trimming: 6 bases; junction bases outside the gene matches: 7. CDR3 sequence: CASSLLSGRTAGELFF. The CDR3 DNA is TGCGCCAGCAGCTTGTTGAGCGGGAGGACCGCCGGGGAGCTGTTTTTT.